Below, one T cell receptor beta chain is given with its context. With UMIs, 5'RACE template switching was used to make TCR beta cDNA. TCRdb re-called the 5' RACE reads and gives one entry per CDR3 protein, without DNA. This repertoire comprises 500,000 to 600,000 distinct CDR3 sequences; its ten largest clones make up around 4%. Germline V gene sequence: CDR1 MDHEN, CDR2 SYDVKM. The CDR3 is 13 amino acids. The data belong to a study of T cells expressing NK-cell markers. The chain has TRBV28 and TRBJ2-5; the D gene TCRdb calls, TRBD1, cannot be checked with no DNA. The TCR originated in a man aged 18 to 29 in good health. Sequenced input: blood T cells: a sorted CD56 or NKG2C T cell subset, CD4+ or CD8+ T cells, or bulk PBMC T cells (not recorded which). The chain's CDR3 is CASSRGIRETQYF.